This T cell receptor (beta chain) was sequenced for a study of CD8 T cells in ankylosing spondylitis (dated by TCRdb to about 2017). A note on the overall study: The study set out to find disease-linked TCR variants by profiling T cell receptor beta repertoires in ankylosing spondylitis patients and healthy donors. The full study cohort was made up of 25 ankylosing spondylitis patients and 108 healthy donors. Samples of peripheral blood were taken, and for ankylosing spondylitis patients, synovial fluid was collected as well.

In this sample, this clonotype turned up many times. The target of this receptor is not known. Base qualities were left out, and no much larger clone turns up one base away. General study outcomes and caveats: A TCR beta motif made up of under ten highly homologous amino acid variants appeared to be characteristic of blood from ankylosing spondylitis patients. The disease-linked clones had a CD8+ phenotype and were found at relatively low frequencies in peripheral blood. Some motif variants had previously been reported in the synovial fluid and blood of reactive arthritis patients, which suggests shared mechanisms of disease initiation. The disease-linked clones were reported as significantly enriched in matched synovial fluid samples from ankylosing spondylitis patients.

Measured from the cysteine to the phenylalanine, the CDR3 is 16 residues long. Only the CDR3 DNA stays, 48 bases, in frame from base 1. V and J are truncated by 3 bases and 6 bases respectively, leaving an intervening sequence of 19 bases. CDR1 is given as SGHDT and CDR2 as YYEEEE, both from the germline V gene. TCRdb shows the sequencer as Illumina HiSeq 2500. Quantitative 5'-RACE with molecular barcodes was used to prepare TCR beta libraries. The original pipeline was this. A new computational method, built on a probabilistic model of VDJ rearrangement, was used to identify disease-linked TCR variants. The raw public reads went through TCRdb reprocessing: fastp at Q25, MiXCR clone calling, in-frame beta chains kept. Each entry merges the rows of one CDR3 protein and shows their most common DNA and genes. The V and J calls were not made by the authors but by TCRdb's processing. For this sample the table gives 500,000 to 650,000 distinct CDR3 sequences, of which approximately 5% were detected only once. Approximately 3.5% of the sample is taken by the ten largest.

Sequenced: blood, either unsorted or a sorted T cell fraction (not recorded which). The chain was built from TRBV5-6 and TRBJ1-5; the D gene lacks a confident call. The receptor was derived from a male donor with ankylosing spondylitis. The CDR3: CASSSLGSSGGQPQHF. The sequenced DNA is TGTGCCAGCAGCTCCCTTGGGTCCTCTGGAGGTCAGCCCCAGCATTTT. The full variable domain, completed from the reference TRBV5-6 and TRBJ1-5 proteins outside the CDR3, reads DAGVTQSPTHLIKTRGQQVTLRCSPKSGHDTVSWYQQALGQGPQFIFQYYEEEERQRGNFPDRFSGHQFPNYSSELNVNALLLGDSALYLCASSSLGSSGGQPQHFGDGTRLSIL.